This T cell receptor beta chain came from a study of T-cell memory formation after mild COVID-19. At the level of the study: TCR clustering was largely donor specific.

Study conclusions and caveats: Certain responding clones were present in pre-infection memory, suggesting participation of cross-reactive memory.

A word on this clonotype: What it recognizes is unknown.

Each CDR3 protein gets one entry after TCRdb re-called the 5' RACE reads with MiXCR. Among almost 550,000 distinct CDR3 sequences listed, roughly 20% were seen once. This CDR3 comprises 18 residues. Trimming took 2 bases from V and 4 from J; bases not matched to a gene: 6. Per the germline V gene, CDR1 is SGHVS and CDR2 is FQNEAQ. The clonotype comes from an adult woman who had mild COVID-19 (a few samples of this study predate the infection). Cell type and time point are not known. Sample: PBMCs or a T cell subset sorted from them (not recorded which). The genes are TRBV7-8 and TRBJ2-3; 16 bases are shared with TRBD2. This chain's CDR3 is CASSLSGTSGGAPDTQYF. CDR3 nucleotides: TGTGCCAGCAGCTTAAGTGGGACTAGCGGGGGGGCCCCAGATACGCAGTATTTT. Based on the CDR3 plus reference TRBV7-8 and TRBJ2-3, the full variable domain is GAGVSQSPRYKVAKRGQDVALRCDPISGHVSLFWYQQALGQGPEFLTYFQNEAQLDKSGLPSDRFFAERPEGSVSTLKIQRTQQEDSAVYLCASSLSGTSGGAPDTQYFGPGTRLTVL.